The TCR beta chain under discussion was sequenced for a study of blood T cell repertoires in COVID-19. The overall study: Recovered status applied to Cohort 3 donors who had two consecutive negative PCRs. It also applied to those with clearance or with symptom resolution.

This CDR3 has 16 residues. From germline, CDR1 is SNHLY and CDR2 FYNNEI. V dropped 3 bases and J dropped 4 bases, with 17 bases sitting between them. TCRdb keeps only in-frame clones here, not all; method: immunoSEQ multiplex PCR. This table has around 290,000 clones, more than 70% appearing once. Individuals aged about 18 to 95 years were recruited from some 26 US areas. The chain is built from TRBV2 and TRBJ2-3; perhaps TRBD2 as D (7 bases). The sample was PBMCs or T cells enriched from blood (not recorded which). This TCR came from a woman aged 60-75 years in a cohort exposed to, infected with or recovered from COVID-19 (not recorded which). The CDR3 reads CASSDSGGRGADTQYF. CDR3 bases: TGTGCCAGCAGTGATTCGGGGGGCCGGGGGGCAGATACGCAGTATTTT.